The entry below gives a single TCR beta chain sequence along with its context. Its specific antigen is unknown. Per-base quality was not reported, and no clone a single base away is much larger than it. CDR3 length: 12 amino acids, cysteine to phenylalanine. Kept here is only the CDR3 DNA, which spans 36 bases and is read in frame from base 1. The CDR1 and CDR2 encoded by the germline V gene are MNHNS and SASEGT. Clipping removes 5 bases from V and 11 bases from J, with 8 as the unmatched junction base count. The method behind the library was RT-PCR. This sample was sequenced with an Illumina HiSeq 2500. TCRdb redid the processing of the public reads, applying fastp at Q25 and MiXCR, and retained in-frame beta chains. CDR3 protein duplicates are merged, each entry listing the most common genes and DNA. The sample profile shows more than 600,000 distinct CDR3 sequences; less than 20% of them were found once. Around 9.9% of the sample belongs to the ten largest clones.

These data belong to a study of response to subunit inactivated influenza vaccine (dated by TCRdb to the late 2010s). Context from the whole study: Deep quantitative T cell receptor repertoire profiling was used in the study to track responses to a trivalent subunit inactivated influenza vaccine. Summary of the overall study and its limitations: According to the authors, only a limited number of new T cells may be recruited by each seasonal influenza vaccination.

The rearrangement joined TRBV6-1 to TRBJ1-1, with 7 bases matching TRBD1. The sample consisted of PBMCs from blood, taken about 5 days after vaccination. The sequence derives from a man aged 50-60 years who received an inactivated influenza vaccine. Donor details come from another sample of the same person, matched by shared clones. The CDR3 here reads CASSPIDRVAFF. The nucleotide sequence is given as TGTGCCAGCAGTCCCATAGACAGGGTGGCTTTCTTT.